One sample yielded the 32 T cell receptor beta chains listed below, sequenced in a study of cytomegalovirus exposure and HLA in healthy donors. Assay used: immunoSEQ multiplex PCR; TCRdb lists only in-frame clones, some missing. The sample records approximately 270,000 clones, about 90% being singletons. Sequenced sample: PBMCs. These receptors all stem from a man younger than 35 in good health and CMV-seropositive.

The table lists this clone with a count of one. The CDR3 here is CASSQGGGLLETQYF. The CDR3 DNA reads TGCGCCAGCAGCCAAGGAGGGGGTTTGTTAGAGACCCAGTACTTC. The chain recombines TRBV4-1 with TRBJ2-5; possible D gene TRBD1, 6 bases. This CDR3 is 15 amino acids long. Germline-derived CDR1 and CDR2 are MGHRA and YSYEKL. Trimming stripped 1 base from V and 4 bases from J, with 13 bases between.

The chain joins TRBV28 to TRBJ1-3; D unclear. The CDR3 consists of 12 residues. The V gene lost 6 bases and the J gene lost 3 bases, with 6 bases spanning the gap. Germline-derived CDR1 and CDR2 are MDHEN and SYDVKM. The CDR3 loop is CASRSNGNTIYF. CDR3 nucleotide sequence: TGTGCCAGCAGGTCGAATGGAAACACCATATATTTT.

This rearrangement joins TRBV30 to TRBJ2-3, with no clear D. The germline V gene has CDR1 GTSNPN and CDR2 SVGIG (reference sequence). The CDR3 runs 14 residues. The ends were cut back, 1 base at V and 0 bases at J, with 8 bases in the middle. The CDR3 DNA follows: TGTGCCTGGAGTGCGGTGGGGAGCACAGATACGCAGTATTTT. As protein: CAWSAVGSTDTQYF.

The J gene is TRBJ2-1, the V gene TRBV6-5; 11 nucleotides agree with TRBD2. The CDR3 spans 15 residues. J gave up 3 bases and V 5 bases, and 3 bases lay outside the gene matches. The germline V gene has CDR1 MNHEY and CDR2 SVGAGI. The CDR3 is CASSSLAGGYNEQFF. The CDR3, as DNA: TGTGCCAGCAGTAGTCTAGCGGGAGGCTACAATGAGCAGTTCTTC.

V and J are TRBV11-1 and TRBJ2-5, with D unresolved. V dropped 0 bases and J dropped 2 bases, with 7 bases sitting between them. This CDR3 has 14 amino acids. Germline CDR1 SGHAT, CDR2 FQDESV (reference sequence). CDR3 DNA: TGTGCCAGCAGCTTAGCATCCGAACAAGAGACCCAGTACTTC. Translating it yields CASSLASEQETQYF.

This clone was counted a single time. The CDR3 reads CASSLGEGKYGYTF. In DNA, the CDR3 is TGTGCCAGCAGCTTAGGGGAAGGGAAGTATGGCTACACCTTC. The V and J genes are TRBV13 and TRBJ1-2; the D is unclear. Germline V CDR1 and CDR2: PRHDT, FYEKMQ (reference sequence). V dropped 0 bases and J dropped 5 bases, with 10 bases sitting between them. The CDR3 is 14 residues long.

The chain links TRBV9 to TRBJ1-2; 7 bases align to TRBD1. The CDR3 is 14 amino acids. From germline, CDR1 is SGDLS and CDR2 YYNGEE. Trimming took 3 bases from V and 8 from J; bases not matched to a gene: 10. The CDR3 DNA is TGTGCCAGCAGCGCACCGACAGGGTTTTGGGGCTACACCTTC. It yields the protein CASSAPTGFWGYTF. The full variable domain, in which reference TRBV9 and TRBJ1-2 provide the parts outside the CDR3, is DSGVTQTPKHLITATGQRVTLRCSPRSGDLSVYWYQQSLDQGLQFLIQYYNGEERAKGNILERFSAQQFPDLHSELNLSSLELGDSALYFCASSAPTGFWGYTFGSGTRLTVV.

This CDR3 reads CASSYSRGLSEKLFF. CDR3 coding DNA: TGTGCCAGCAGTTACTCGCGGGGGTTGAGTGAAAAACTGTTTTTT. The chain recombines TRBV6-5 with TRBJ1-4; possible D gene TRBD1, 5 bases. Germline V CDR1 and CDR2: MNHEY, SVGAGI. V lost 0 bases and J 7 bases, leaving 12 bases between the germline ends. The CDR3 covers 15 residues.

The chain carries TRBV27 and TRBJ2-1; a possible D gene is TRBD1 (7 bases). The V gene lost 6 bases and the J gene lost 1 base, with 22 bases spanning the gap. The CDR3 extends over 18 amino acids. Germline V gene sequence: CDR1 MNHEY, CDR2 SMNVEV (reference sequence). The DNA of the CDR3 is TGTGCCAGCAGCCTGAGGTGGAGGGGGCTTTTGTCCTACAATGAGCAGTTCTTC. As protein: CASSLRWRGLLSYNEQFF.

V and J are TRBV4-1 and TRBJ1-4; no clear D. Germline V gives CDR1 MGHRA, CDR2 YSYEKL. The length of the CDR3 is 15 residues. V gave up 0 bases and J gave up 6 bases, with 11 bases separating them. The CDR3 region has the DNA TGCGCCAGCAGCCAAGATATTACGATAGATGAAAAACTGTTTTTT. Residues: CASSQDITIDEKLFF.

This clone has a handful of counts. This chain uses TRBV5-1 with TRBJ2-7, with D possibly TRBD1 on 6 matching bases. CDR1 and CDR2 from the germline V gene are SGHRS and YFSETQ. The V end was cut by 2 bases, the J end by 5 bases, with 11 bases between. This CDR3 comprises 13 residues. CDR3 sequence: CASSLLQGDEQYF. The CDR3 region has the DNA TGCGCCAGCAGCTTACTACAGGGTGACGAGCAGTACTTC.

This chain connects TRBV11-1 to TRBJ2-6; weak D call: TRBD2 (5 bases). Trimming cost V 7 bases and J 0 bases, with 10 bases left between them. CDR3 length: 15 amino acids. Germline values: CDR1 SGHAT, CDR2 FQDESV (reference sequence). Here the CDR3 reads CASTGRASGANVLTF. The CDR3 bases are TGTGCCAGCACCGGGCGGGCCTCTGGGGCCAACGTCCTGACTTTC. Supplemented by reference TRBV11-1 and TRBJ2-6, the full variable domain reads EAEVAQSPRYKITEKSQAVAFWCDPISGHATLYWYRQILGQGPELLVQFQDESVVDDSQLPKDRFSAERLKGVDSTLKIQPAELGDSAMYLCASTGRASGANVLTFGAGSRLTVL.

The chain recombines TRBV4-1 with TRBJ2-3; no clear D. In germline, CDR1 is MGHRA, CDR2 YSYEKL. The CDR3 contains 16 residues. V lost 0 bases and J lost 1, with 11 bases in between. The CDR3 DNA reads as TGCGCCAGCAGCCAAGACCTCCACGTCCGCACAGATACGCAGTATTTT. Translation: CASSQDLHVRTDTQYF.

V gene TRBV28 combines with J gene TRBJ1-1, with D possibly being TRBD1 (5 bases). CDR3 size: 13 residues. Per the germline V gene, CDR1 is MDHEN and CDR2 is SYDVKM. The V end lost 6 bases, the J end lost 1 base, and 9 bases lay between the germline ends. The CDR3 spells CASSREGNTEAFF. The CDR3 DNA follows: TGTGCCAGCAGCAGGGAGGGGAACACTGAAGCTTTCTTT. The full variable domain, with the rest looked up from reference TRBV28 and TRBJ1-1, is DVKVTQSSRYLVKRTGEKVFLECVQDMDHENMFWYRQDPGLGLRLIYFSYDVKMKEKGDIPEGYSVSREKKERFSLILESASTNQTSMYLCASSREGNTEAFFGQGTRLTVV.

This clone has only one observation. The chain links TRBV12-5 to TRBJ2-7, with a possible D match to TRBD2 (6 bases). Germline CDR1 and CDR2: LGHNT and FRNRAP. This CDR3 is built from 17 residues. Trimming stripped 2 bases from V and 6 bases from J, with 23 bases between. CDR3 in amino acids: CASGLPRSFGLLGEQYF. The CDR3 DNA sequence: TGTGCTAGTGGTTTGCCCCGGTCATTCGGACTACTGGGCGAGCAGTACTTC.

The chain carries TRBV27 and TRBJ2-1; 13 positions agree with TRBD2. The V segment lost 6 bases and the J segment 2 bases; nucleotides outside the gene matches: 10. This CDR3 comprises 18 residues. Per the germline V gene, CDR1 is MNHEY and CDR2 is SMNVEV (reference sequence). The CDR3 sequence is CASRPGTSGNEAYNEQFF. The CDR3 DNA reads TGTGCCAGCAGACCCGGGACTAGCGGGAACGAGGCCTACAATGAGCAGTTCTTC.

The chain has TRBV7-7 and TRBJ1-4; a possible D gene is TRBD1 (6 bases). This CDR3 region has 15 residues. CDR1 is SSHAT, CDR2 FNYEAQ, per germline (reference sequence). The V end lost 5 bases, the J end lost 7 bases, and 17 bases lay between the germline ends. The CDR3 loop is CASSTPGEGFEKLFF. The CDR3 nucleotides are TGTGCCAGCAGCACCCCAGGGGAAGGGTTTGAAAAACTGTTTTTT.

The chain carries TRBV5-1 and TRBJ2-1, with 11 bases fitting TRBD1. The CDR3 contains 16 residues. Germline CDR1 is SGHRS and CDR2 is YFSETQ. J gave up 6 bases and V 3 bases, and 8 bases lay outside the gene matches. The DNA for the CDR3 is TGCGCCAGCAGCTCGTTTGGGACAGGGGGACTCAATGAGCAGTTCTTC. This sequence encodes CASSSFGTGGLNEQFF.

V is TRBV28 and J is TRBJ1-2; D ambiguous. Germline CDR1 reads MDHEN; CDR2 reads SYDVKM. This CDR3 comprises 13 residues. V gave up 8 bases and J gave up 2 bases, with 12 bases separating them. CDR3 DNA sequence: TGTGCCAGCCGTCCCGGCACGAACTATGGCTACACCTTC. This encodes CASRPGTNYGYTF.

The chain couples TRBV6-6 to TRBJ1-5, with no clear D. The germline V gene encodes CDR1 MNHNY and CDR2 SVGAGI (reference sequence). The CDR3 covers 14 residues. The V end was cut by 6 bases, the J end by 7 bases, with 16 bases between. In DNA form, the CDR3 reads TGTGCCAGCAGCCCCCCCGGGATCCACCAGCCCCAGCATTTT. Residues: CASSPPGIHQPQHF.

CDR3 DNA: TGTGCCAGCAGCTTAGGTGCTAGCGGGAGAGGGAGCTCCTACAATGAGCAGTTCTTC. This codes for CASSLGASGRGSSYNEQFF. V gene TRBV7-6 combines with J gene TRBJ2-1, with 10 positions matching TRBD2. The CDR3 runs 19 residues. V was clipped by 1 base and J by 0 bases; unmatched bases: 9. The germline CDR1 and CDR2 sequences are SGHVS and FNYEAQ.

This chain joins TRBV6-7 and TRBJ2-1; D gene uncertain. TRBV6-7 is classed as an ORF, of uncertain function. The CDR3 is made up of 18 amino acids. V lost 0 bases and J lost 0, with 15 bases in between. The CDR3 region is CASSYSKRVAGSYNEQFF. The CDR3, as DNA: TGTGCCAGCAGTTACTCGAAACGGGTAGCAGGCTCCTACAATGAGCAGTTCTTC.

V and J are TRBV7-9 and TRBJ2-7; D is perhaps TRBD2 (6 bases). With 3 bases removed from V and 5 bases from J, the gap between germline ends came to 17 bases. The CDR3 consists of 15 residues. Per the germline V gene, CDR1 is SEHNR and CDR2 is FQNEAQ (reference sequence). The CDR3 region is CASSFTGSMPNEQYF. As DNA, the CDR3 is TGTGCCAGCAGCTTCACCGGGAGTATGCCTAACGAGCAGTACTTC.

V and J are TRBV11-3 and TRBJ2-1; 9 bases agree with TRBD2. This CDR3 contains 16 residues. Germline V CDR1 and CDR2: SGHNT, YENEEA. V was clipped by 0 bases and J by 6 bases; unmatched bases: 6. In DNA, the CDR3 is TGTGCCAGCAGCTTAGATGCGGGAGGGCCCTTCAATGAGCAGTTCTTC. This encodes CASSLDAGGPFNEQFF.

The chain uses TRBV2 and TRBJ2-1; 9 nucleotides match TRBD2. The CDR3 has 13 amino acids. Germline V gene sequence: CDR1 SNHLY, CDR2 FYNNEI. The ends lost 7 bases at V and 12 bases at J; junction bases unmatched: 10. CDR3 in amino acids: CASNGLAGRWQFF. The CDR3 DNA is TGTGCCAGCAATGGGCTAGCGGGACGTTGGCAGTTCTTC.

This clone was observed once. This chain uses TRBV27 with TRBJ2-2, with D possibly being TRBD2 (5 bases). Trimming took 3 bases from V and 3 from J, leaving 8 bases between them. Looked up from germline, CDR1 is MNHEY and CDR2 is SMNVEV (reference sequence). The CDR3 length is 14 residues. The CDR3: CASSLRAHTGELFF. DNA for the CDR3: TGTGCCAGCAGTTTGCGGGCGCACACCGGGGAGCTGTTTTTT.

The genes are TRBV29-1 and TRBJ2-7; D possibly corresponds to TRBD1 (6 bases). Trimming cost V 4 bases and J 5 bases, with 12 bases left between them. This CDR3 region has 12 residues. Germline V lookup: CDR1 SQVTM, CDR2 ANQGSEA. CDR3 protein: CSVGGYRDEQYF. The CDR3 coding sequence is TGCAGCGTTGGGGGATACAGGGACGAGCAGTACTTC.

V is TRBV7-2 and J is TRBJ1-1, with D tentatively TRBD1 (5 bases). The V end lost 3 bases, the J end lost 4 bases, and 15 bases lay between the germline ends. CDR3 length: 15 residues. Germline V gene sequence: CDR1 SGHTA, CDR2 FQGNSA. DNA for the CDR3: TGTGCCAGCAGCTTCACCGGTCAGGGCGGCACTGAAGCTTTCTTT. Translation: CASSFTGQGGTEAFF.

The rearrangement links TRBV2 to TRBJ2-7; 8 positions agree with TRBD1. The CDR3 totals 15 residues. V lost 3 bases, J lost 2 bases, and 6 bases stayed unmatched. CDR1 and CDR2 (germline): SNHLY, FYNNEI. CDR3 sequence reads: CASSDPQQGAYEQYF. In DNA form, the CDR3 reads TGTGCCAGCAGTGATCCCCAACAGGGGGCCTACGAGCAGTACTTC.

This chain uses TRBV2 with TRBJ1-2; no firm D call. Trimming took 2 bases from V and 2 from J, leaving 12 bases between them. Germline CDR1 is SNHLY and CDR2 is FYNNEI. The CDR3 spans 15 residues. The CDR3: CASSEIRRGNYGYTF. In DNA, the CDR3 is TGTGCCAGCAGTGAAATAAGGAGAGGGAACTATGGCTACACCTTC.

This chain joins TRBV2 and TRBJ2-1; 9 bases line up with TRBD1. The length of the CDR3 is 15 residues. The V and J ends lost 5 bases and 2 bases, in that order; junction bases with no gene match: 4. Germline V gives CDR1 SNHLY, CDR2 FYNNEI. This chain's CDR3 is CASSPDRGTYNEQFF. In DNA, the CDR3 is TGTGCCAGCAGTCCGGACAGGGGCACCTACAATGAGCAGTTCTTC.

CDR3 DNA: TGTGCCAGTAGTATAGATCAAACTAGCGGGGTCTACAATGAGCAGTTCTTC. It is translated as CASSIDQTSGVYNEQFF. The chain has TRBV19 and TRBJ2-1, with 10 bases that match TRBD2. This CDR3 has 17 amino acids. Germline V gene lookup returns CDR1 LNHDA and CDR2 SQIVND (reference sequence). V dropped 0 bases and J dropped 3; count of bases not matched to a gene: 5.